The clone carrying this TCR beta chain was observed many times. The antigen remains undetermined. This entry comes from a study of T cells in Graves' hyperthyroidism and ophthalmopathy. Across the whole study: Peripheral blood draws took place at initial diagnosis, ahead of any treatment. Findings of the study overall: A model using 13 V-J features told ophthalmopathy apart from stable hyperthyroidism. Progression to ophthalmopathy was predicted a median of roughly 6.5 months early.

V was clipped by 3 bases and J by 7 bases, with 7 bases between them. The CDR3 is made up of 12 amino acids. Germline V gene sequence: CDR1 LNHDA, CDR2 SQIVND (reference sequence). From RNA transcripts, TCR beta CDR3 regions were amplified. With the HTBI primer set, the TCR CDR3 went through a first round of RT-PCR. MiXCR, run by TCRdb on the multiplex PCR reads, gives a single entry per CDR3 protein. Among under 700,000 distinct CDR3 sequences listed, approximately 15% were seen once. The receptor's source is a woman under 30 with Graves' hyperthyroidism. This chain uses TRBV19 with TRBJ2-1, with D uncertain. Sequenced sample: blood. The CDR3 loop reads CASSIVGNEQFF. CDR3 coding DNA: TGTGCCAGTAGTATCGTCGGGAATGAGCAGTTCTTC.